This T cell receptor (beta chain) originates from a study of identical twins. The CDR3 runs to 14 residues. V lost 6 bases to trimming and J lost 7 bases, with 17 bases between them. Per the germline V gene, CDR1 is ENHRY and CDR2 is SYGVKD. TCRdb fed the 5' RACE reads into MiXCR, producing one record per CDR3 protein. The sample records about 720,000 distinct CDR3 sequences, over 8.5% being singletons. These records were also assigned to another study, of yellow fever vaccine responses in identical twins.

The sequencing input was PBMCs. The V gene is TRBV10-3, the J gene TRBJ2-3; possibly TRBD2 for D (6 bases). The receptor's source is a woman aged 18 to 35 in good health. The CDR3 loop reads CAISERGNSNTQYF. For the CDR3, the DNA is TGTGCCATCAGCGAACGGGGGAATTCGAATACGCAGTATTTT.